This TCR beta chain was retrieved from a study of T cell changes during pregnancy in multiple sclerosis. Repertoires were generated with immunoSEQ multiplex PCR, while TCRdb's copy carries only in-frame clones and drops some. The data contain approximately 92,000 clones, about 92% of them singletons. The V gene's germline CDR1 is MNHNY and CDR2 SVGAGI (reference sequence). V gave up 0 bases and J gave up 8 bases; unmatched junction bases: 4. This CDR3 spans 14 amino acids. In its sample, this clone was seen a few times. The J gene is TRBJ1-2, the V gene TRBV6-6, with 9 bases aligning to TRBD1. This specimen consisted of peripheral blood, obtained in the first trimester of pregnancy. This TCR was sampled from a female donor with multiple sclerosis, enrolled in a pregnancy study. This chain's CDR3 is CASSYSTGQGGYTF. CDR3 nucleotide sequence: TGTGCCAGCAGTTACTCGACGGGACAGGGAGGCTACACCTTC.